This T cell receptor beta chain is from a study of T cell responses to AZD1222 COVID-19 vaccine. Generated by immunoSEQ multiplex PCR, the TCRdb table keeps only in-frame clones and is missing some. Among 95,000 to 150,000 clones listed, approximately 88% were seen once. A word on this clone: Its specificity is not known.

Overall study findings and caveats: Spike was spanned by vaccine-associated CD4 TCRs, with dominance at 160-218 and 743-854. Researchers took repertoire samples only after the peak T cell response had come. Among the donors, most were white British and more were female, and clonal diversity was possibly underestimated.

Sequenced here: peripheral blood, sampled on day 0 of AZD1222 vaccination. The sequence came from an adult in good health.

The CDR3 region is CASSTDRGRVTGELFF. Here the CDR3 DNA reads TGTGCCAGCTCAACCGACAGGGGGCGCGTCACCGGGGAGCTGTTTTTT. V gene TRBV18 combines with J gene TRBJ2-2, with 10 bases lining up with TRBD1. The germline gives CDR1 KGHSH, CDR2 LQKENI. Losses at the gene ends were 5 bases for V and 4 bases for J; bases not matched to a gene: 7. The CDR3 sequence is 16 residues long.